Listed below are T cell receptor beta chains from one sample, sequenced in a study of regulatory T cells in long-lasting Graves disease. One entry per CDR3 protein results from TCRdb running MiXCR on the multiplex PCR reads. This table holds about 470,000 distinct CDR3 sequences, under 15% found once. This sample also belongs to another study, concerning T cells in Graves' hyperthyroidism and ophthalmopathy.

The sample here was peripheral blood mononuclear cells (PBMCs), taken at new diagnosis, from a patient treated with antithyroid drugs. The receptors originated from a woman in her twenties or thirties with Graves disease. Each CDR3 is given with its conserved first and last residue. A D gene is named only where the DNA matches it firmly.

J: TRBJ2-7; V: TRBV12-3/TRBV12-4; D: TRBD2; CDR3: CASTRSGNEQYF
J: TRBJ2-1; V: TRBV19; D: TRBD2; CDR3: CASSPPSLAGGPYNEQFF
J: TRBJ2-1; V: TRBV7-2; D: TRBD2; CDR3: CASSLLGLAVYNEQFF
J: TRBJ2-1; V: TRBV4-2; D: NA; CDR3: CAGSQEESGLNEQFF
J: TRBJ2-1; V: TRBV20-1; D: NA; CDR3: CSARVLGVGEQFF
J: TRBJ2-5; V: TRBV11-2; D: NA; CDR3: CASSFEGRPETQYF
J: TRBJ1-2; V: TRBV24-1; D: TRBD1; CDR3: CATSDRDRDKHGYTF
J: TRBJ1-1; V: TRBV28; D: NA; CDR3: CASSSHPSTEAFF
J: TRBJ2-7; V: TRBV18; D: TRBD2; CDR3: CASSPLTSGRAGSQYF
J: TRBJ1-1; V: TRBV2; D: NA; CDR3: CASSDLRVMNTEAFF
J: TRBJ1-2; V: TRBV18; D: TRBD1; CDR3: CASSPGTDGYTF
J: TRBJ1-1; V: TRBV20-1; D: TRBD1; CDR3: CSADPRQGRGSEAFF
J: TRBJ2-1; V: TRBV27; D: NA; CDR3: CASRTYNEQFF
J: TRBJ2-7; V: TRBV5-1; D: TRBD1; CDR3: CASSAGTGAYEQYF
J: TRBJ2-3; V: TRBV7-3; D: TRBD1; CDR3: CASSFKTTGVNTDTQYF
J: TRBJ1-4; V: TRBV7-9; D: NA; CDR3: CASRRGHGQEKLFF
J: TRBJ2-3; V: TRBV11-2; D: TRBD2; CDR3: CASSHIPGTSGVTDTQYF
J: TRBJ2-2; V: TRBV12-3/TRBV12-4; D: NA; CDR3: CASRPRANTGELFF
J: TRBJ2-7; V: TRBV2; D: TRBD2; CDR3: CASSDPTSGRAGSIYEQYF
J: TRBJ2-1; V: TRBV29-1; D: NA; CDR3: CSVAGGLYYNEQFF
J: TRBJ1-1; V: TRBV11-2; D: NA; CDR3: CASSYPTAGETEAFF
J: TRBJ1-5; V: TRBV4-1; D: NA; CDR3: CASSQEGAQPQHF
J: NA; V: TRBV13; D: TRBD1; CDR3: CASSQRTGLETQYF
J: TRBJ2-2; V: TRBV5-5; D: TRBD1; CDR3: CASSLNRGNTGELFF
J: TRBJ2-1; V: TRBV7-2; D: TRBD2; CDR3: CASSSRGGAGGPGEQFF
J: TRBJ1-1; V: TRBV24-1; D: TRBD1; CDR3: CATNNGDSTEAFF
J: TRBJ1-1; V: TRBV12-3/TRBV12-4; D: NA; CDR3: CASSPFRPPQEMSTEAFF
J: TRBJ2-5; V: TRBV24-1; D: NA; CDR3: CATSAPASPALEVRETQYF
J: TRBJ1-4; V: TRBV29-1; D: TRBD1; CDR3: CSVATGTGNEKLFF
J: TRBJ2-1; V: TRBV5-1; D: TRBD1; CDR3: CASSEPIQGALSYNEQSF
J: TRBJ1-2; V: TRBV18; D: NA; CDR3: CASSPSPNYGYTF
J: TRBJ2-1; V: TRBV6-4; D: NA; CDR3: CASSEGESSYNEQFF
J: TRBJ2-7; V: TRBV7-2; D: TRBD1; CDR3: CASKHRGLDEQYF
J: TRBJ1-6; V: TRBV5-5; D: NA; CDR3: CASSLVGGRNSPLHF
J: TRBJ1-4; V: TRBV10-3; D: NA; CDR3: CAISTRQSEGKLFF
J: TRBJ2-3; V: TRBV11-2; D: TRBD2; CDR3: CASSSRLGSGNTDTQYF
J: TRBJ2-3; V: TRBV20-1; D: NA; CDR3: CSASDRQDSTDTQYF
J: TRBJ1-2; V: TRBV5-4; D: TRBD1; CDR3: CASRSAGNTPGGYGYTF
J: TRBJ2-5; V: TRBV27; D: NA; CDR3: CASSFRGMETQYF
J: TRBJ1-5; V: TRBV2; D: NA; CDR3: CASSSGRGSNQPQHF
J: TRBJ2-5; V: TRBV10-3; D: TRBD1; CDR3: CATAPGQGARETQYF
J: TRBJ2-2; V: TRBV7-9; D: TRBD2; CDR3: CASSASRLAGNTGELFF
J: TRBJ2-7; V: TRBV5-5; D: NA; CDR3: CASSLRLDNEQYF
J: TRBJ2-1; V: TRBV24-1; D: TRBD2; CDR3: CATSPTRRLAGVNEQFF
J: TRBJ2-7; V: TRBV20-1; D: TRBD2; CDR3: CSGTRVGLAREQYF
J: TRBJ2-3; V: TRBV12-3/TRBV12-4; D: TRBD2; CDR3: CASSQQVLKREGHTDTQYF
J: TRBJ1-6; V: TRBV27; D: NA; CDR3: CASSLGYDSPLHF
J: TRBJ2-3; V: TRBV27; D: TRBD2; CDR3: CASRLGLAGVTDTQYF
J: TRBJ2-5; V: TRBV6-1; D: TRBD2; CDR3: CATRGRLAGEGSQETQYF
J: TRBJ2-3; V: TRBV29-1; D: NA; CDR3: CSVESLLPDTQYF
J: TRBJ2-5; V: TRBV5-1; D: TRBD1; CDR3: CASSSGTGFETQYF
J: TRBJ1-4; V: TRBV20-1; D: NA; CDR3: CSARVGWNEKLFF
J: TRBJ2-7; V: TRBV6-5; D: NA; CDR3: CASSYADSAYEQYF
J: TRBJ2-1; V: TRBV6-2/TRBV6-3; D: TRBD2; CDR3: CASSEGASGRSPEQFF
J: TRBJ2-7; V: TRBV15; D: NA; CDR3: CATSREAGTRLAEQYF
J: TRBJ1-2; V: TRBV6-1; D: NA; CDR3: CASRGPEFTNYGYTF
J: TRBJ2-7; V: TRBV5-6; D: TRBD1; CDR3: CASSHSQGARYEQYF
J: TRBJ2-1; V: TRBV28; D: TRBD2; CDR3: CASSPPRTSGKNEQFF
J: TRBJ2-7; V: TRBV7-9; D: NA; CDR3: CASSEAPGQAYEQYF